A single sample is the source of the 18 T cell receptor beta chains below, sequenced in a study of long-term antiretroviral therapy in people with HIV. Sequencing used immunoSEQ v3.0 at survey level. Method: immunoSEQ multiplex PCR; TCRdb's copy keeps in-frame clones and lacks some. The sample has 6,000 to 8,500 clones, less than 80% seen once. The input for sequencing was unsorted PBMCs, taken 0.1 years before starting antiretroviral therapy. Receptors were obtained from a young man with HIV.

The chain recombines TRBV7-3 with TRBJ1-6; D perhaps matches TRBD1 (5 bases). CDR3 length equals 14 residues. The germline V gene encodes CDR1 SGHTA and CDR2 FQGTGA. The ends were cut back, 5 bases at V and 10 bases at J, with 15 bases in the middle. CDR3 sequence: CASSIRQSPSPLHF. The CDR3 bases are TGTGCCAGCAGCATCAGACAGTCGCCATCACCCCTCCACTTT.

The rearrangement joins TRBV5-8 to TRBJ2-3, with D possibly being TRBD1 (8 bases). Trimming cost V 4 bases and J 3 bases, with 24 bases left between them. Germline CDR1 is SGHTS and CDR2 is YDEGEE. The CDR3 has 18 residues. CDR3 DNA sequence: TGTGCCAGCAGCGCCTCTAGGACAGGGAGGGCGGTGACAGATACGCAGTATTTT. It specifies CASSASRTGRAVTDTQYF.

The J gene is TRBJ2-6, the V gene TRBV5-1; D not resolved. The CDR3 contains 16 residues. Trimming left V 7 bases short and J 2 bases short, with 16 bases between. Germline CDR1 reads SGHRS; CDR2 reads YFSETQ. The CDR3 region has the DNA TGCGCCAGCCGCCCTTTGGTCGAACCTGGGGCCAACGTCCTGACTTTC. It yields the protein CASRPLVEPGANVLTF. The full variable domain, in which reference TRBV5-1 and TRBJ2-6 provide the parts outside the CDR3, is KAGVTQTPRYLIKTRGQQVTLSCSPISGHRSVSWYQQTPGQGLQFLFEYFSETQRNKGNFPGRFSGRQFSNSRSEMNVSTLELGDSALYLCASRPLVEPGANVLTFGAGSRLTVL.

The chain recombines TRBV9 with TRBJ1-2; TRBD1 agrees at 7 bases. CDR3 size: 16 residues. With 0 bases clipped from V and 4 bases from J, the junction kept 9 bases outside the gene matches. Germline CDR1 reads SGDLS; CDR2 reads YYNGEE. The CDR3 region is CASSVGGQDQSYGYTF. In nucleotides, the CDR3 is TGTGCCAGCAGCGTAGGAGGACAGGATCAGTCCTATGGCTACACCTTC.

The gene calls are TRBV18 and TRBJ2-2; 8 bases are a match to TRBD1. Losses at the gene ends were 5 bases for V and 5 bases for J; bases not matched to a gene: 13. This CDR3 contains 17 residues. The germline V gene encodes CDR1 KGHSH and CDR2 LQKENI. Here the CDR3 DNA reads TGTGCCAGCTCAAACATTGGACAGGGACTCGGAACCGGGGAGCTGTTTTTT. Protein: CASSNIGQGLGTGELFF.

This clone has more than one count but fewer than ten. The chain has TRBV19 and TRBJ1-5, with TRBD1 matching over 9 bases. The CDR3 sequence is 14 residues long. The germline V gene encodes CDR1 LNHDA and CDR2 SQIVND (reference sequence). The V and J ends lost 7 bases and 6 bases, in that order; junction bases with no gene match: 7. Here the CDR3 DNA reads TGTGCCAGTAAGCAGACAGGGGGGCGTCAGCCCCAGCATTTT. It codes for CASKQTGGRQPQHF.

This clone has a single count. This chain uses TRBV14 with TRBJ2-1; the D gene is possibly TRBD2 (5 bases). Germline lookup yields CDR1 SGHDN and CDR2 FVKESK. V dropped 1 base and J dropped 4 bases, with 8 bases sitting between them. This CDR3 contains 14 residues. CDR3 loop: CASSQVPGYNEQFF. Written as DNA, the CDR3 is TGTGCCAGCAGCCAAGTCCCGGGGTACAATGAGCAGTTCTTC. Using reference TRBV14 and TRBJ2-1 for the parts outside the CDR3, the full variable domain is EAGVTQFPSHSVIEKGQTVTLRCDPISGHDNLYWYRRVMGKEIKFLLHFVKESKQDESGMPNNRFLAERTGGTYSTLKVQPAELEDSGVYFCASSQVPGYNEQFFGPGTRLTVL.

This clone is large in the sample. This chain joins TRBV6-5 and TRBJ1-1; D is perhaps TRBD1 (5 bases). Germline V gene sequence: CDR1 MNHEY, CDR2 SVGAGI. CDR3 length: 14 amino acids. V lost 0 bases to trimming and J lost 8 bases, with 13 bases between them. This CDR3 reads CASSYSAGPQEAFF. CDR3 DNA sequence: TGTGCCAGCAGTTACTCTGCAGGGCCGCAGGAAGCTTTCTTT.

Points on this clone: One junction end disagrees with the germline gene, perhaps due to a read error. The rearrangement joins TRBV7-7 to TRBJ2-3; TRBD2 aligns across 7 bases. Germline V gives CDR1 SSHAT, CDR2 FNYEAQ (reference sequence). The CDR3 length is 14 residues. CDR3 DNA: TGTGCTAGCAGCCCCCAGCGGGGAGGGGATACGCAGTATTTT. Translating it yields CASSPQRGGDTQYF.

The V and J genes are TRBV4-1 and TRBJ1-1; maybe TRBD1 (5 bases). The CDR3 consists of 15 residues. V was shortened by 2 bases and J by 0 bases, with 10 bases between the two germline ends. CDR1 and CDR2 from the germline V gene are MGHRA and YSYEKL. The CDR3 reads CASSQPTGLNTEAFF. CDR3 DNA sequence: TGCGCCAGCAGCCAACCCACGGGGCTGAACACTGAAGCTTTCTTT.

V usage is TRBV10-3 and J usage is TRBJ2-7; TRBD1 matches at 11 bases. The germline V gene encodes CDR1 ENHRY and CDR2 SYGVKD. The CDR3 is made up of 14 amino acids. Trimming cost V 8 bases and J 4 bases; bases outside gene matches: 7. The CDR3 loop reads CAIGGGTGGYEQYF. The CDR3, as DNA: TGTGCCATCGGGGGGGGGACAGGGGGTTACGAGCAGTACTTC.

The V gene is TRBV21-1, the J gene TRBJ2-1; the D call of TRBD1 is as the table states it, not checked on the DNA. TRBV21-1 is a recognized pseudogene. The CDR3 totals 17 residues. The chain's CDR3 is CASSSRDKGTGKNEQFF. The CDR3 nucleotides read TGTGCCAGCAGCAGCAGAGATAAAGGGACAGGGAAAAATGAGCAGTTCTTC.

This chain connects TRBV28 to TRBJ2-6, with unresolved D. This CDR3 comprises 15 residues. Germline V gene data show CDR1 as MDHEN and CDR2 as SYDVKM. V gave up 1 base and J gave up 0 bases, with 4 bases separating them. Here the CDR3 DNA reads TGTGCCAGCAGTTTATACAACTCTGGGGCCAACGTCCTGACTTTC. It encodes CASSLYNSGANVLTF.

The rearrangement uses TRBV5-4 and TRBJ2-1, with D perhaps matching TRBD1 (6 bases). Germline CDR1 and CDR2: SGHNT and YYREEE (reference sequence). Trimming removed 4 bases from V and 9 bases from J, with 14 bases in between. This CDR3 is built from 13 residues. CDR3 sequence reads: CASSPDSLVEQFF. The CDR3 bases are TGTGCCAGCAGCCCGGACAGCCTGGTTGAGCAGTTCTTC.

This clone turned up a few times. V is TRBV6-1 and J is TRBJ2-1; 9 bases are shared with TRBD2. The CDR3 has 15 amino acids. Losses at the gene ends were 1 base for V and 3 bases for J; bases not matched to a gene: 1. CDR1 is MNHNS, CDR2 SASEGT, per germline. The CDR3 bases are TGTGCCAGCAGTGAAGAAGCGGGGGGCTACAATGAGCAGTTCTTC. Its translation: CASSEEAGGYNEQFF.

The chain has TRBV6-6 and TRBJ1-2; unclear D gene. This CDR3 is 13 amino acids long. Trimming took 5 bases from V and 13 from J, leaving 20 bases between them. Germline V gene data show CDR1 as MNHNY and CDR2 as SVGAGI (reference sequence). This CDR3 reads CASSPNRRQSGTF. CDR3 DNA: TGTGCCAGCAGTCCCAACCGTCGGCAGAGTGGCACCTTC.

The chain recombines TRBV7-2 with TRBJ2-7; 7 bases map to TRBD1. Trimming took 4 bases from V and 1 from J; bases not matched to a gene: 4. Per the germline V gene, CDR1 is SGHTA and CDR2 is FQGNSA. CDR3 length: 14 amino acids. The CDR3 DNA sequence: TGTGCCAGCAGCTCCCGGGACAGTTCCTACGAGCAGTACGTC. As protein: CASSSRDSSYEQYV.

This chain links TRBV7-2 with TRBJ2-7, with D uncertain. CDR1 SGHTA and CDR2 FQGNSA come from the germline V gene. The germline V and J ends were trimmed by 1 base and 4 bases, with 8 bases remaining between them. The CDR3 spans 13 residues. The CDR3 DNA sequence: TGTGCCAGCAGCTTAGACGGCAGTTACGAGCAGTACTTC. This sequence encodes CASSLDGSYEQYF.